This is a list of T cell receptor beta chains from one sample in a study of T cell responses to AZD1222 COVID-19 vaccine. Sequenced by immunoSEQ multiplex PCR; TCRdb stores in-frame clones only, minus some. The data hold 85,000 or so clones, with 85% to 90% observed a single time. Source: peripheral blood, taken on day 0 of AZD1222 vaccination. The origin of the receptors is an adult in good health. Each CDR3 is given with its conserved first and last residue. Each record gives: CDR3 DNA, CDR3 protein, D gene, clone size, CDR3 length, V gene, J gene. D genes are given only for firm matches. For some rows the clone size is stated as once, few or many, or as a class when expanded; others skip it.

CDR3nt: TGCGCCAGCAGCCAAGCGACAGGGATTTTTACTGAAGCTTTCTTT
CDR3aa: CASSQATGIFTEAFF
d_gene: TRBD1
abundance: -
len: 15
v_gene: TRBV4-3
j_gene: TRBJ1-1

CDR3nt: TGTGCCAGCATCAGCGGGGGGGCTGATGGAAACACCATATATTTT
CDR3aa: CASISGGADGNTIYF
d_gene: -
abundance: -
len: 15
v_gene: TRBV27
j_gene: TRBJ1-3

CDR3nt: TGCGCCAGCAGCCACGAGGGGGCCCAGCCCCAGCATTTT
CDR3aa: CASSHEGAQPQHF
d_gene: TRBD1
abundance: -
len: 13
v_gene: TRBV4-1
j_gene: TRBJ1-5

CDR3nt: TGTGCCAGCAGCTTGGGAGACAGGGGGAGGTTTGAAAAACTGTTTTTT
CDR3aa: CASSLGDRGRFEKLFF
d_gene: TRBD1
abundance: once
len: 16
v_gene: TRBV5-5
j_gene: TRBJ1-4

CDR3nt: TGTGCCAGCAGTTCTGGGAGCTCCTATAATTCACCCCTCCACTTT
CDR3aa: CASSSGSSYNSPLHF
d_gene: -
abundance: -
len: 15
v_gene: TRBV28
j_gene: TRBJ1-6

CDR3nt: TGTGCCAGCAGAACAGCCCGACAGGGAATTTACGAGCAGTACTTC
CDR3aa: CASRTARQGIYEQYF
d_gene: TRBD1
abundance: once
len: 15
v_gene: TRBV6-5
j_gene: TRBJ2-7

CDR3nt: TGTGCCAGCAGCGTAAGCGGGGGGGCCGGTCAGACCCAGTACTTC
CDR3aa: CASSVSGGAGQTQYF
d_gene: TRBD2
abundance: -
len: 15
v_gene: TRBV7-6
j_gene: TRBJ2-5

CDR3nt: TGTGCAATCAATGAGCAGTTCTTC
CDR3aa: CAINEQFF
d_gene: -
abundance: -
len: 8
v_gene: TRBV5-4
j_gene: TRBJ2-1

CDR3nt: TGTGCCAGCAGCCCCCACAGGGTAACTAATGAAAAACTGTTTTTT
CDR3aa: CASSPHRVTNEKLFF
d_gene: -
abundance: -
len: 15
v_gene: TRBV3-1/TRBV3-2
j_gene: TRBJ1-4

CDR3nt: TGTGCCAGCAGTTTATACCCTGCTAGCGCCTACGAGCAGTACTTC
CDR3aa: CASSLYPASAYEQYF
d_gene: -
abundance: -
len: 15
v_gene: TRBV27
j_gene: TRBJ2-7

CDR3nt: TGTGCCAGCAGCTTTCGGCAGCCCCAGCATTTT
CDR3aa: CASSFRQPQHF
d_gene: -
abundance: -
len: 11
v_gene: TRBV5-8
j_gene: TRBJ1-5

CDR3nt: TGTGCCAGCACCCCTGGTGGCAATCAGCCCCAGCATTTT
CDR3aa: CASTPGGNQPQHF
d_gene: -
abundance: -
len: 13
v_gene: TRBV7-8
j_gene: TRBJ1-5

CDR3nt: TGTGCCAGCAGTACGTGGACTAGCGGGGCGTCCTACGAGCAGTACTTC
CDR3aa: CASSTWTSGASYEQYF
d_gene: TRBD2
abundance: -
len: 16
v_gene: TRBV6-2/TRBV6-3
j_gene: TRBJ2-7

CDR3nt: TGTGCCATCAGTGGGACAGGGCTTGGCTACACCTTC
CDR3aa: CAISGTGLGYTF
d_gene: TRBD1
abundance: -
len: 12
v_gene: TRBV10-3
j_gene: TRBJ1-2

CDR3nt: TGTGCCAGCTCAGGGACAGGGATATGGGGCACTGAAGCTTTCTTT
CDR3aa: CASSGTGIWGTEAFF
d_gene: TRBD1
abundance: -
len: 15
v_gene: TRBV6-5
j_gene: TRBJ1-1

CDR3nt: TGTGCCAGCAGTGAAGCCGTACCCGGGGAGCTGTTTTTT
CDR3aa: CASSEAVPGELFF
d_gene: -
abundance: few
len: 13
v_gene: TRBV2
j_gene: TRBJ2-2

CDR3nt: TGCAGCGTGCAGGGGGTCCTGAACACTGAAGCTTTCTTT
CDR3aa: CSVQGVLNTEAFF
d_gene: TRBD1
abundance: -
len: 13
v_gene: TRBV29-1
j_gene: TRBJ1-1

CDR3nt: TGTGCCAGTATCAGGGGCGCTGAAGCTTTCTTT
CDR3aa: CASIRGAEAFF
d_gene: -
abundance: -
len: 11
v_gene: TRBV19
j_gene: TRBJ1-1

CDR3nt: TGTGCCACCAGCAGAGGAGGTCAGCCCCAGCATTTT
CDR3aa: CATSRGGQPQHF
d_gene: -
abundance: -
len: 12
v_gene: TRBV15
j_gene: TRBJ1-5

CDR3nt: TGTGCCAGCAGTCTCTCGGAGAACACTGAAGCTTTCTTT
CDR3aa: CASSLSENTEAFF
d_gene: -
abundance: -
len: 13
v_gene: TRBV12-3/TRBV12-4
j_gene: TRBJ1-1

CDR3nt: TGCGCCAGCAGCCCCAGGACTAGCCTGAGAACTAGCACAGATACGCAGTATTTT
CDR3aa: CASSPRTSLRTSTDTQYF
d_gene: TRBD2
abundance: -
len: 18
v_gene: TRBV4-1
j_gene: TRBJ2-3

CDR3nt: TGTGCCTGGAGTGCCGGCGGTGAGCAGTTCTTC
CDR3aa: CAWSAGGEQFF
d_gene: -
abundance: -
len: 11
v_gene: TRBV30
j_gene: TRBJ2-1

CDR3nt: TGTGCCAGCACACTAGACCAGGGGTACTTTGGCTACACCTTC
CDR3aa: CASTLDQGYFGYTF
d_gene: -
abundance: -
len: 14
v_gene: TRBV7-2
j_gene: TRBJ1-2

CDR3nt: TGTGCCAGCAGCTTAAGGAGGGGGCCCGGAGATACGCAGTATTTT
CDR3aa: CASSLRRGPGDTQYF
d_gene: -
abundance: -
len: 15
v_gene: TRBV11-2
j_gene: TRBJ2-3

CDR3nt: TGCGCCAGCAGCCCCCTGGGGGTAGGTCAGCCCCAGCATTTT
CDR3aa: CASSPLGVGQPQHF
d_gene: -
abundance: -
len: 14
v_gene: TRBV5-1
j_gene: TRBJ1-5

CDR3nt: TGTGCCAGCAGCCAACGGGGAGAGACCCAGTACTTC
CDR3aa: CASSQRGETQYF
d_gene: -
abundance: -
len: 12
v_gene: TRBV3-1/TRBV3-2
j_gene: TRBJ2-5

CDR3nt: TGTGCCAGCAGCCGGGGACTAGCGGGGGGCAATGAGCAGTTCTTC
CDR3aa: CASSRGLAGGNEQFF
d_gene: TRBD2
abundance: -
len: 15
v_gene: TRBV3-1/TRBV3-2
j_gene: TRBJ2-1

CDR3nt: TGCGCCAGCAGCCAAGATGGTCAGGGGCAGACTGAAGCTTTCTTT
CDR3aa: CASSQDGQGQTEAFF
d_gene: -
abundance: -
len: 15
v_gene: TRBV4-1
j_gene: TRBJ1-1

CDR3nt: TGTGCCAGCAGCCTAGCGGGACAGAGCACAGATACGCAGTATTTT
CDR3aa: CASSLAGQSTDTQYF
d_gene: TRBD2
abundance: -
len: 15
v_gene: TRBV7-3
j_gene: TRBJ2-3

CDR3nt: TGCGCCAGCAGCTTTGGTAACGCTGGGGCCAACGTCCTGACTTTC
CDR3aa: CASSFGNAGANVLTF
d_gene: -
abundance: -
len: 15
v_gene: TRBV5-1
j_gene: TRBJ2-6

CDR3nt: TGTGCCGTCACTGCCGGGACAGAGGGTCAGGAAGCTTTCTTT
CDR3aa: CAVTAGTEGQEAFF
d_gene: TRBD1
abundance: -
len: 14
v_gene: TRBV10-3
j_gene: TRBJ1-1

CDR3nt: TGTGCCAGCAGTGAAAGAGGGGCAGATACGCAGTATTTT
CDR3aa: CASSERGADTQYF
d_gene: -
abundance: -
len: 13
v_gene: TRBV6-1
j_gene: TRBJ2-3

CDR3nt: TGTGCCAGCAGCCCCGGACGGTTCTCTGGAAACACCATATATTTT
CDR3aa: CASSPGRFSGNTIYF
d_gene: -
abundance: -
len: 15
v_gene: TRBV11-1
j_gene: TRBJ1-3

CDR3nt: TGTGCCAGCAGCCAAGTATACAGGCCCTTCTCCTACGAGCAGTACTTC
CDR3aa: CASSQVYRPFSYEQYF
d_gene: -
abundance: once
len: 16
v_gene: TRBV3-1/TRBV3-2
j_gene: TRBJ2-7

CDR3nt: TGTGCCAGCAGCCAAAGGACAGGTTACGAAAAACTGTTTTTT
CDR3aa: CASSQRTGYEKLFF
d_gene: TRBD1
abundance: -
len: 14
v_gene: TRBV3-1/TRBV3-2
j_gene: TRBJ1-4

CDR3nt: TGTGCCAGCAGTTTGTTCAGGGCCTACAATGAGCAGTTCTTC
CDR3aa: CASSLFRAYNEQFF
d_gene: -
abundance: -
len: 14
v_gene: TRBV28
j_gene: TRBJ2-1

CDR3nt: TGTGCCAGCAGCCCCGCTTGGGGGGTTAGAGAGACCCAGTACTTC
CDR3aa: CASSPAWGVRETQYF
d_gene: -
abundance: -
len: 15
v_gene: TRBV7-6
j_gene: TRBJ2-5

CDR3nt: TGTGCCAGCTCACCAGATGAAAACACTGAAGCTTTCTTT
CDR3aa: CASSPDENTEAFF
d_gene: -
abundance: once
len: 13
v_gene: TRBV18
j_gene: TRBJ1-1

CDR3nt: TGTGCCAGCAGCTCAAGGACTAGCGGGGACTCCTACGAGCAGTACTTC
CDR3aa: CASSSRTSGDSYEQYF
d_gene: TRBD2
abundance: -
len: 16
v_gene: TRBV11-3
j_gene: TRBJ2-7

CDR3nt: TGTGCCAGCAGCTTACTCCCTGGAAACACCATATATTTT
CDR3aa: CASSLLPGNTIYF
d_gene: -
abundance: once
len: 13
v_gene: TRBV11-1
j_gene: TRBJ1-3

CDR3nt: TGCGCCAGCAGCCAAGATCGGGCAGGGGGAAACTATGGCTACACCTTC
CDR3aa: CASSQDRAGGNYGYTF
d_gene: TRBD1
abundance: -
len: 16
v_gene: TRBV4-3
j_gene: TRBJ1-2

CDR3nt: TGTGCAAGTCGCTTAGCTGGAGGGTCTGGAAACACCATATATTTT
CDR3aa: CASRLAGGSGNTIYF
d_gene: -
abundance: -
len: 15
v_gene: TRBV12-2
j_gene: TRBJ1-3

CDR3nt: TGTGCCAGCAGCAAGGCTTGGGGGCCACCGGGGTATGGCTACACCTTC
CDR3aa: CASSKAWGPPGYGYTF
d_gene: -
abundance: -
len: 16
v_gene: TRBV21-1
j_gene: TRBJ1-2

CDR3nt: TGCGCCAGCAGCTACAACTTAGATAATTCACCCCTCCACTTT
CDR3aa: CASSYNLDNSPLHF
d_gene: -
abundance: -
len: 14
v_gene: TRBV5-1
j_gene: TRBJ1-6

CDR3nt: TGTGCCAGCAGTAAGGACAGGGAACAGCCCCAGCATTTT
CDR3aa: CASSKDREQPQHF
d_gene: TRBD1
abundance: few
len: 13
v_gene: TRBV2
j_gene: TRBJ1-5

CDR3nt: TGTGCCACCAGCAGAGATGGGTCTTCCACTGATACGCAGTATTTT
CDR3aa: CATSRDGSSTDTQYF
d_gene: -
abundance: -
len: 15
v_gene: TRBV15
j_gene: TRBJ2-3

CDR3nt: TGTGCCAGCAGTTCCCATTCCTTGAACACTGAAGCTTTCTTT
CDR3aa: CASSSHSLNTEAFF
d_gene: -
abundance: once
len: 14
v_gene: TRBV27
j_gene: TRBJ1-1

CDR3nt: TGTGCCAGCAGACCCAGGAGACAGGTTACAGATACGCAGTATTTT
CDR3aa: CASRPRRQVTDTQYF
d_gene: -
abundance: once
len: 15
v_gene: TRBV6-5
j_gene: TRBJ2-3

CDR3nt: TGTGCCAGTAGTCGGGGACAGAAAAATCAGCCCCAGCATTTT
CDR3aa: CASSRGQKNQPQHF
d_gene: TRBD1
abundance: -
len: 14
v_gene: TRBV15
j_gene: TRBJ1-5

CDR3nt: TGTGCCAGCAGCTTTACGACAGGAGCTCCCGGGGAGCTGTTTTTT
CDR3aa: CASSFTTGAPGELFF
d_gene: -
abundance: -
len: 15
v_gene: TRBV9
j_gene: TRBJ2-2

CDR3nt: TGCGCCAGCAGCCAAGTGCAGGGGGCGGACACTGAAGCTTTCTTT
CDR3aa: CASSQVQGADTEAFF
d_gene: TRBD1
abundance: -
len: 15
v_gene: TRBV4-1
j_gene: TRBJ1-1